This record concerns one T cell receptor (beta chain) sequence. This may arise from a read error, as a much more abundant clone is one base away. These data originate in a study of tumor-infiltrating lymphocytes in primary liver carcinoma. This CDR3 comprises 15 residues. Per germline, CDR1 SGHAT and CDR2 FQDESV (reference sequence). The researchers produced TCR beta cDNA from roughly 500 ng total RNA with a constant-region primer. TCR beta libraries came from three nested multiplex PCR rounds using slightly modified ARM-PCR. Investigators reported that the first two PCR rounds, at around 9 cycles each, used TRBV1-TRBV30 forward primers with a C-beta reverse primer. Using its own MiXCR run on the multiplex PCR reads, TCRdb lists one record per CDR3 protein. The sample holds around 210,000 distinct CDR3 sequences; about 61% are singletons and the top ten take 5.5% to 9%. They got blood RNA out of unsorted whole blood and also pulled out germline DNA. The study enrolled treatment-naive patients with chronic HBV infection.

The chain carries TRBV11-1 and TRBJ1-1; possibly TRBD1 for D (5 bases). Sequencing was performed on peripheral blood. This TCR was recovered from a woman in her sixties or seventies with primary liver carcinoma and hepatitis B virus infection. The CDR3 loop is CAGSSWQGWSTEAFF. In nucleotides, the CDR3 is TGTGCTGGCAGCTCCTGGCAGGGTTGGAGCACTGAAGCTTTCTTT. Full variable domain (remainder filled in from reference TRBV11-1 and TRBJ1-1): EAEVAQSPRYKITEKSQAVAFWCDPISGHATLYWYRQILGQGPELLVQFQDESVVDDSQLPKDRFSAERLKGVDSTLKIQPAELGDSAMYLCAGSSWQGWSTEAFFGQGTRLTVV.